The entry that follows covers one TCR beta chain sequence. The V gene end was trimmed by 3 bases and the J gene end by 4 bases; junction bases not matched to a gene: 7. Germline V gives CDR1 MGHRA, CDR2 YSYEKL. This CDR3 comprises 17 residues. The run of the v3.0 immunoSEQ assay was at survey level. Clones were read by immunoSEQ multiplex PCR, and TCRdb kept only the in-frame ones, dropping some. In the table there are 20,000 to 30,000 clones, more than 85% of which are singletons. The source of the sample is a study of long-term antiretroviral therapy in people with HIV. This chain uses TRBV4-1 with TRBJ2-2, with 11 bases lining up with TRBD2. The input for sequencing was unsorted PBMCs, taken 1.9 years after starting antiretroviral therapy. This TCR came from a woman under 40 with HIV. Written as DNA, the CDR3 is TGCGCCAGCAGCCAGACGGGACTAGCGGCCCCCACCGGGGAGCTGTTTTTT. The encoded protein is CASSQTGLAAPTGELFF.